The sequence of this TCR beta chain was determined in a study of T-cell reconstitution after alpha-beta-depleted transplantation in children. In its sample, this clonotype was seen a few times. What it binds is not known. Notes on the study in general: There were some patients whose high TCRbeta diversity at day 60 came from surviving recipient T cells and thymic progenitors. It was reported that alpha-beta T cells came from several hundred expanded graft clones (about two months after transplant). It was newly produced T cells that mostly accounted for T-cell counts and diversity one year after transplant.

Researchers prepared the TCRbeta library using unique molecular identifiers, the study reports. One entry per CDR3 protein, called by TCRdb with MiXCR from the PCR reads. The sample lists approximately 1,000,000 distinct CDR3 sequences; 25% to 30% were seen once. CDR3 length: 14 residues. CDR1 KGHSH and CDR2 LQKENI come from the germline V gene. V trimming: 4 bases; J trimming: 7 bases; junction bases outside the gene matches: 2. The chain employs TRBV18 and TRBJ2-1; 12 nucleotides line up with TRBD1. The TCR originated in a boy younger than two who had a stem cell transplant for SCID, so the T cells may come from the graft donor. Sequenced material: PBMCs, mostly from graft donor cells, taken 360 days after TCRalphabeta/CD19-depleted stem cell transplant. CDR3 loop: CASSRDRGPNEQFF. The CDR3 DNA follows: TGTGCCAGCTCACGGGACAGGGGGCCGAATGAGCAGTTCTTC.